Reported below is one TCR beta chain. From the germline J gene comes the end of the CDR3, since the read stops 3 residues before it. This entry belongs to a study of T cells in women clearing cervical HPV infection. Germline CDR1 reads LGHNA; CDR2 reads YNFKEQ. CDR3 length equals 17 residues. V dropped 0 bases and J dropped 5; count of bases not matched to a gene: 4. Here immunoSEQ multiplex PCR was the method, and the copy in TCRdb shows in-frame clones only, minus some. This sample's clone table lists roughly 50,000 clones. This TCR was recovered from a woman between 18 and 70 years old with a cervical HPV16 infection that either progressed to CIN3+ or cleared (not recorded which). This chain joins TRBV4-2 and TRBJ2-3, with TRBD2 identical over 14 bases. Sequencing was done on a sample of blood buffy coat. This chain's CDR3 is CASSQETSGRARDTQYF. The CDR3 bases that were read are TGTGCCAGCAGCCAAGAGACTAGCGGGAGGGCGAGAGATACG.